This record looks at one T cell receptor (beta chain) sequence and its context. Its antigen is not yet known. Base qualities are not provided; no much larger clone lies one nucleotide away. Amplification of TCR beta CDR3 regions was carried out from RNA transcripts. For the first round of RT-PCR on the TCR CDR3, the HTBI primer set was used together with the Qiagen OneStep RT-PCR kit. A second multiplex PCR round built the libraries, followed by size selection and purification. Paired-end sequencing of the libraries was performed with 100 bp reads on an Illumina HiSeq2000. Per the source publication's procedure: SOAPnuke was used to process the raw data, with reads discarded if the reads contained adapters or uncalled bases, had a mean Phred below 15, or lacked an exact constant-primer or identifier match. High-quality paired reads were merged with COPE v1.2.5, and unique nucleotide sequences were defined as clonotypes. MiTCR v1.1 was used to align clonotypes to the IMGT TRBV, TRBD and TRBJ reference segments. The analysis was restricted to V-J combinations with a frequency above 0.0001, which together covered about 99% of the repertoires. A TCS score was defined as the ratio between F50 (clonal expansion) and ExV (chaos), using BLOSUM62-based TCRdist between CDR3 peptides within each V-J. Welch's t-statistics and random forest reduced several hundred V-J features to under 15, which were used in a naive Bayes classifier (R e1071). Thyroid-blood repertoire similarity was quantified with the Morisita-Horn index. The public reads were quality trimmed at Q25 with fastp and then assembled into clones with MiXCR by TCRdb, keeping productive beta chains. Identical CDR3 protein sequences are pooled into one entry, listed with their most common genes and DNA. For this entry, the V and J calls and clone size follow TCRdb and not the study's own pipeline. The sample table shows roughly 500,000 distinct CDR3 sequences, and over 35% are seen once. About two fifths of the sample lies in the top ten.

V is reduced by 5 bases and J by 0 bases, leaving a spacing of 11 bases between them. Based on the germline V gene, the CDR1 and CDR2 sequences are MNHNS and SASEGT. From cysteine to phenylalanine, the CDR3 is 15 amino acids long. Only the CDR3 part of the read is kept: 45 bases, read in frame from the first base. This entry comes from a study of T cells in Graves' hyperthyroidism and ophthalmopathy (dated by TCRdb to the late 2010s). As for the study more broadly: TCR V-J signatures able to tell the groups apart were searched for in a discovery cohort of some 97 patients, of whom roughly 42 had Graves' ophthalmopathy and roughly 57 had stable Graves' hyperthyroidism. Prospective prediction of ophthalmopathy was tested in an independent validation cohort of 18 to 20 hyperthyroidism patients and 15 to 17 patients who later progressed to ophthalmopathy. The approximately 100 discovery patients were divided at random into training and test sets in a 7:3 ratio. The study also compared thyroid tissue and blood T-cell repertoires from over 5 Graves' hyperthyroidism patients. Following sampling, methimazole starting at 30 mg daily was given to hyperthyroidism patients, and high-dose intravenous methylprednisolone was given to ophthalmopathy patients. According to the paper, TCR Vbeta CDR3 sequencing was carried out on around 140 peripheral blood samples, which came from fewer than 50 ophthalmopathy, 70 to 80 hyperthyroidism and roughly 17 progressor patients.

Any patient with an uncontrolled infection, another autoimmune disease, pregnancy or lactation was excluded. Diagnoses relied on clinical symptoms, serum thyroxine and TRAb, thyroid ultrasound and orbital computed tomography. Trizol reagent was used to extract total RNA, and RNA quality was then checked on an Agilent 2100 Bioanalyzer. The full study reports these points: Most expanded thyroid clonotypes (frequency above 0.001) were also detected in blood, suggesting blood repertoires may reflect thyroid immune responses. Sample size was not statistically predetermined, and blinding of investigators to group allocation was not performed. In validation, the model predicted progression to ophthalmopathy with approximately 71% sensitivity and about 72% specificity, a median of about 6 months before onset. Ophthalmopathy was separated from stable hyperthyroidism by a 13 V-J signature model, with about 86% sensitivity and 81% to 82% specificity obtained in cross-validation and 80%/75% obtained in testing.

The chain was built from TRBV6-1 and TRBJ1-3; TRBD1 could be the D gene, as 5 bases match. This receptor was taken from an adult woman with Graves' disease, either hyperthyroidism or ophthalmopathy (not recorded which). Sequencing was done on a sample of peripheral blood or thyroid tissue (not recorded which). CDR3 sequence: CASSQGRSSGNTIYF. The nucleotide sequence is TGTGCCAGCAGTCAGGGACGCTCCTCTGGAAACACCATATATTTT.